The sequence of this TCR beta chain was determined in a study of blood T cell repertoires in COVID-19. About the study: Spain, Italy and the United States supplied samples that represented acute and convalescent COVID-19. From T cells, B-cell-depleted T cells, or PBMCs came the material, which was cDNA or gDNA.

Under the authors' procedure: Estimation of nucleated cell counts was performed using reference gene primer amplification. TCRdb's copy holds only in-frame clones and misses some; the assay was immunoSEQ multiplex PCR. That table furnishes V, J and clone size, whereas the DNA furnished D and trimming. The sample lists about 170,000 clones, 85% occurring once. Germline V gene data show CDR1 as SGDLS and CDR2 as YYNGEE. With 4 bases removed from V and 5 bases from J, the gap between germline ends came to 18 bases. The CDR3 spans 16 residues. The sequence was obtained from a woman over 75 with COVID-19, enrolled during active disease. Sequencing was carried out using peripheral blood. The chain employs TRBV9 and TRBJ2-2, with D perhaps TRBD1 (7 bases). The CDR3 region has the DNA TGTGCCAGCAGCTTTAGACAGGGAGGTATGACCGGGGAGCTGTTTTTT. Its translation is CASSFRQGGMTGELFF.